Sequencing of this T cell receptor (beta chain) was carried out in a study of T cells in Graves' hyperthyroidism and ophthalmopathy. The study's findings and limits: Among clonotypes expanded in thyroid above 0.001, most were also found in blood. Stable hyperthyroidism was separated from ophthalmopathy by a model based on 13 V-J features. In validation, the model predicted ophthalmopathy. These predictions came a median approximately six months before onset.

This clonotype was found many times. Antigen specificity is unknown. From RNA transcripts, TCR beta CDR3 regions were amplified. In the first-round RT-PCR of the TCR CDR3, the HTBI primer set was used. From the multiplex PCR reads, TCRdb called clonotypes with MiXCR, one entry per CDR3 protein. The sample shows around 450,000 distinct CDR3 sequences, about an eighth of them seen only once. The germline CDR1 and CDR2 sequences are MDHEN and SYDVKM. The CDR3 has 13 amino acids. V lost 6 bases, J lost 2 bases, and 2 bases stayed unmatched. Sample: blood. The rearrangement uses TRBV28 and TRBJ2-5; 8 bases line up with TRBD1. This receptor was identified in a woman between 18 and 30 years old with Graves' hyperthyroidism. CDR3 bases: TGTGCCAGCAGAAGACAGGGGCAAGAGACCCAGTACTTC. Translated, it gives CASRRQGQETQYF.